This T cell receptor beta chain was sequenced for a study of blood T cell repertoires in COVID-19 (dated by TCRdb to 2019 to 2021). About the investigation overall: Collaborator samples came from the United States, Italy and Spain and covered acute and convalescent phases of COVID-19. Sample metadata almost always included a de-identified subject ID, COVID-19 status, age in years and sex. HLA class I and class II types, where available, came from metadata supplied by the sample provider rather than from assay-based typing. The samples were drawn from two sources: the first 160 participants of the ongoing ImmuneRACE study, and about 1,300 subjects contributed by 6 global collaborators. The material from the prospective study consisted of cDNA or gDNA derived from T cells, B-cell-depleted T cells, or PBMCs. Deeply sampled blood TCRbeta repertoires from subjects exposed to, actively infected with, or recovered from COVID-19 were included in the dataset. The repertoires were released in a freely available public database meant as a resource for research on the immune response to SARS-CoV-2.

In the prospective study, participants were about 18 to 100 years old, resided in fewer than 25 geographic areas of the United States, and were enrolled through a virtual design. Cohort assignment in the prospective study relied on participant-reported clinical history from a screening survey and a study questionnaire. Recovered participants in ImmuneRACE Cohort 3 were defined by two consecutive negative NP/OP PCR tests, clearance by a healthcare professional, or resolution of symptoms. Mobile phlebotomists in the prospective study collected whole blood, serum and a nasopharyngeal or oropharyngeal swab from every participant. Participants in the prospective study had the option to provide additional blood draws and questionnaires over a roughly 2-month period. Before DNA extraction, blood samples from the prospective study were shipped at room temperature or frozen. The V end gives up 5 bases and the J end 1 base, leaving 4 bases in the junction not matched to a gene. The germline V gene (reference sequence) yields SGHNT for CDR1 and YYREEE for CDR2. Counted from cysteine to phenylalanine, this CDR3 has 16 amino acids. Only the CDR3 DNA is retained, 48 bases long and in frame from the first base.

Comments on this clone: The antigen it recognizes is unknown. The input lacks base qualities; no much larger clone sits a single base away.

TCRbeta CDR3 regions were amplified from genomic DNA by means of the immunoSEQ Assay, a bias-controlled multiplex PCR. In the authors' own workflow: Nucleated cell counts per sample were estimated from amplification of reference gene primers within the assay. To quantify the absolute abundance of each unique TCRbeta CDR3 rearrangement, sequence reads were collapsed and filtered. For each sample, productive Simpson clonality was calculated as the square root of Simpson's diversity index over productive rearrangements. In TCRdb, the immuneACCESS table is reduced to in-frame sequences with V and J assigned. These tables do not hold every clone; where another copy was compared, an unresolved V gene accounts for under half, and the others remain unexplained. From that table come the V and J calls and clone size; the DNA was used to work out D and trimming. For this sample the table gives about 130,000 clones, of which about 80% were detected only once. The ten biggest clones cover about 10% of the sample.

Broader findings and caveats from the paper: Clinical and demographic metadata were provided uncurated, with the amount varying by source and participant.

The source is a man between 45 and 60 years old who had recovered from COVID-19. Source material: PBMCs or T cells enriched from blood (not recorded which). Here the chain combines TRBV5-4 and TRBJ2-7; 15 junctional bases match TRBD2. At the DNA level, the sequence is TGTGCCAGCAGAGGACTAGCGGGGGGGAGGTCCTACGAGCAGTACTTC. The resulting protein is CASRGLAGGRSYEQYF.